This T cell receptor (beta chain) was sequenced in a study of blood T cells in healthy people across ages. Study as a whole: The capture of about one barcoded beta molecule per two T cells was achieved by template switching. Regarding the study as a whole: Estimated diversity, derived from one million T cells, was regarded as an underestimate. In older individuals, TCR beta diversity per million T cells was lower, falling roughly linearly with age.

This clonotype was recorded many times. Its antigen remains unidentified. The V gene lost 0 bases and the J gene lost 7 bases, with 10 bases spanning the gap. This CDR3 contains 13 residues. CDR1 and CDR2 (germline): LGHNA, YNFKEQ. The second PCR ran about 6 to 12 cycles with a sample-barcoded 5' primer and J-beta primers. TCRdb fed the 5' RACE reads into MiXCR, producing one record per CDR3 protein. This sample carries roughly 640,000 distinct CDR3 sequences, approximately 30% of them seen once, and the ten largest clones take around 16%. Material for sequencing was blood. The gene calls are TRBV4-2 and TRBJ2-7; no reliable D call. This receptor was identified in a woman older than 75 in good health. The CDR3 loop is CASSQDNPTEQYF. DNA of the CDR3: TGTGCCAGCAGCCAAGATAATCCCACTGAGCAGTACTTC.